The text below deals with one T cell receptor beta chain. These data belong to a study of OX40 agonist ivuxolimab in advanced cancers. Generated by immunoSEQ multiplex PCR, the TCRdb table keeps only in-frame clones and is missing some. The sample consists of about 59,000 clones, around 87% of them appearing once. This CDR3 contains 16 residues. Trimming shortened V by 3 bases and J by 5 bases, and 19 bases separated the two germline ends. Germline lookup yields CDR1 LNHDA and CDR2 SQIVND (reference sequence). The rearrangement uses TRBV19 and TRBJ1-2; D is unresolved. The TCR sequence derives from an adult with an advanced solid tumor such as melanoma, head and neck, liver or kidney cancer. Sequenced material: CD4+ or CD8+ T cells sorted from blood, taken in a trial of the OX40 agonist ivuxolimab. The CDR3 DNA reads TGTGCCAGTAGTATCGGTCTGGTGGGCACCAATTATGGCTACACCTTC. It encodes CASSIGLVGTNYGYTF.